There are many counts of the clone carrying this TCR beta chain. A TCRbeta library incorporating unique molecular identifiers was prepared. TCRdb ran MiXCR on the PCR reads and lists one entry per CDR3 protein. The table includes approximately 210,000 distinct CDR3 sequences, approximately 14% detected once. This specimen belongs to a study of T-cell reconstitution after alpha-beta-depleted transplantation in children. The germline V and J ends were trimmed by 5 bases and 4 bases, with 12 bases remaining between them. Per germline, CDR1 SGHTA and CDR2 FQGNSA. The CDR3 is 14 residues long. The clonotype originates from a human donor who donated a stem cell graft to a child with acute lymphoblastic leukemia. This sequence joins TRBV7-2 and TRBJ2-4, with D possibly being TRBD1 or TRBD2 (5 bases each). The sample was PBMCs from the stem cell graft donor, taken from the stem cell graft. The chain's CDR3 is CASSPRDGKNIQYF. CDR3 coding DNA: TGTGCCAGCAGCCCAAGGGACGGGAAAAACATTCAGTACTTC.